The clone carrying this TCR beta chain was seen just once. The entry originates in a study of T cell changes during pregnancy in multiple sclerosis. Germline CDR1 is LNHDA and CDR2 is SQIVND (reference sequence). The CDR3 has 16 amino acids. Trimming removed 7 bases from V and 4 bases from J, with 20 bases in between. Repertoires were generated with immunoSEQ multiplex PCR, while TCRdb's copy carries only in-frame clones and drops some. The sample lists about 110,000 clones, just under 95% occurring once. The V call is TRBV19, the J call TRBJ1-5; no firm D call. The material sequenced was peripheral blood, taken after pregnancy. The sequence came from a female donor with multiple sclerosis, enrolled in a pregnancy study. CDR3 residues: CASTPGGRLANQPQHF. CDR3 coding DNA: TGTGCCAGTACCCCTGGCGGCCGCCTCGCGAATCAGCCCCAGCATTTT.